Presented here are 27 T cell receptor beta chains from one specimen sequenced in a study of patients and donors after allogeneic stem cell transplantation (TCRdb year 2020). Libraries were constructed by RT-PCR. The sequencing machine was a NextSeq 550. TCRdb trimmed public reads at Q25 via fastp, called clones via MiXCR and kept in-frame beta chains. Every distinct CDR3 protein forms one entry, paired with its most common genes and DNA. In all, the sample holds hundreds of thousands of distinct CDR3 sequences, and roughly 17% of those were seen once. The ten largest clones capture 7.2% of the sample. Material for sequencing was blood, either unsorted or a sorted T cell fraction (not recorded which). The receptor set was obtained from a human donor who was either an allogeneic HSCT recipient or a stem cell or donor lymphocyte infusion donor (not recorded which). It is not recorded whose cells these are; they may come from a transplant donor.

The chain employs TRBV30 and TRBJ2-1; 8 nucleotides agree with TRBD1. Germline V gene lookup returns CDR1 GTSNPN and CDR2 SVGIG (reference sequence). With V trimmed by 5 bases and J by 4 bases, 7 bases remained unmatched. This CDR3 is 14 amino acids long. The CDR3 DNA reads TGTGCCTGGGACAGGGGTGGGTTTTACAATGAGCAGTTCTTC. This translates into CAWDRGGFYNEQFF.

The genes are TRBV15 and TRBJ2-1; 10 bases match TRBD2. Germline assignment: CDR1 LNHNV and CDR2 YYDKDF (reference sequence). Germline trimming cut 0 bases from V and 7 bases from J; bases unmatched to any gene: 15. The CDR3 has 19 amino acids. In nucleotides, the CDR3 is TGTGCCACCAGCAGAGATCCCAAGGAGCGGGAGGGCTACAAGAATGAGCAGTTCTTC. This gives the protein CATSRDPKEREGYKNEQFF. Variable domain in full (rest from reference TRBV15 and TRBJ2-1): DAMVIQNPRYQVTQFGKPVTLSCSQTLNHNVMYWYQQKSSQAPKLLFHYYDKDFNNEADTPDNFQSRRPNTSFCFLDIRSPGLGDTAMYLCATSRDPKEREGYKNEQFFGPGTRLTVL.

This clonotype has more than one count but fewer than ten. The V and J genes are TRBV24-1 and TRBJ2-5, with D unclear. V shed 12 bases and J shed 4 bases, with 8 bases lying between them. CDR3 length: 10 residues. CDR1 KGHDR and CDR2 SFDVKD come from the germline V gene. In nucleotides, the CDR3 is TGTGCCCCCCGCATAGAGACCCAGTACTTC. Its protein product is CAPRIETQYF.

V usage is TRBV30 and J usage is TRBJ2-6; perhaps TRBD1 as D (6 bases). With 5 bases removed from V and 0 bases from J, the gap between germline ends came to 8 bases. The germline V gene encodes CDR1 GTSNPN and CDR2 SVGIG (reference sequence). The CDR3 length is 14 residues. CDR3 coding DNA: TGTGCCTGGCAGGGGAGCTCTGGGGCCAACGTCCTGACTTTC. It is translated as CAWQGSSGANVLTF. Looking up the rest from reference TRBV30 and TRBJ2-6 gives the full variable domain: SQTIHQWPATLVQPVGSPLSLECTVEGTSNPNLYWYRQAAGRGLQLLFYSVGIGQISSEVPQNLSASRPQDRQFILSSKKLLLSDSGFYLCAWQGSSGANVLTFGAGSRLTVL.

This clonotype was counted at least ten times. The chain couples TRBV12-3 or TRBV12-4 to TRBJ2-7, with 10 bases lining up with TRBD1. The length of the CDR3 is 14 residues. Unmatched junction bases numbered 3, after V lost 5 bases and J lost 2 bases. Here the CDR3 DNA reads TGTGCCAGCAGTGGGACAGGGGTAACCTACGAGCAGTACTTC. Amino acid sequence: CASSGTGVTYEQYF.

This clonotype was counted a few times. The V gene is TRBV4-2, the J gene TRBJ2-2; tentative D call: TRBD1 (6 bases). With 4 bases removed from V and 0 bases from J, the gap between germline ends came to 12 bases. This CDR3 is built from 16 residues. Germline V gene lookup returns CDR1 LGHNA and CDR2 YNFKEQ. CDR3 region: CASSRTGPSNTGELFF. The CDR3 nucleotides are TGTGCCAGCAGCCGAACAGGGCCGTCGAACACCGGGGAGCTGTTTTTT.

The sample holds many counts of this clonotype. This chain joins TRBV12-3 or TRBV12-4 and TRBJ1-6, with D unresolved. Trimming shortened V by 2 bases and J by 7 bases, and 3 bases separated the two germline ends. The CDR3 spans 12 residues. DNA for the CDR3: TGTGCCAGCAGTTTACCCAATTCACCCCTCCACTTT. It specifies CASSLPNSPLHF.

The chain carries TRBV5-4 and TRBJ2-7; 8 nucleotides match TRBD1. V lost 4 bases to trimming and J lost 5 bases; unmatched junction nucleotides: 8. The CDR3 spans 14 residues. Germline values: CDR1 SGHNT, CDR2 YYREEE (reference sequence). CDR3 residues: CASSITRGHDEQYF. The CDR3 DNA is TGTGCCAGCAGCATTACCAGGGGGCATGACGAGCAGTACTTC.

This clonotype turned up a few times. The chain combines TRBV20-1 with TRBJ2-2; a weak D match, TRBD2 (6 bases). The CDR3 totals 14 residues. Germline-derived CDR1 and CDR2 are DFQATT and SNEGSKA (reference sequence). V dropped 6 bases and J dropped 5 bases, with 16 bases sitting between them. This CDR3 reads CSASPWGRTGELFF. The DNA for the CDR3 is TGCAGTGCAAGTCCGTGGGGGAGGACCGGGGAGCTGTTTTTT.

This clonotype was detected only a few times. The chain recombines TRBV7-9 with TRBJ2-3; no clear D. V was shortened by 4 bases and J by 4 bases, with 3 bases between the two germline ends. The CDR3 contains 11 residues. Germline CDR1 reads SEHNR; CDR2 reads FQNEAQ (reference sequence). CDR3 DNA: TGTGCCAGCAGCTATTCAGATACGCAGTATTTT. Its translation is CASSYSDTQYF.

The chain uses TRBV28 and TRBJ2-7; 8 bases agree with TRBD1. The CDR3 runs 16 residues. J was trimmed by 0 bases and V by 2 bases; bases with no gene match: 6. The V gene's germline CDR1 is MDHEN and CDR2 SYDVKM. Here the CDR3 DNA reads TGTGCCAGCAGTTTACGTCGGACAGGGACCTCCTACGAGCAGTACTTC. This encodes CASSLRRTGTSYEQYF.

In its sample, this clonotype was seen a few times. The V gene is TRBV6-2 or TRBV6-3, the J gene TRBJ1-5, with D unresolved. The CDR3 contains 13 residues. Germline CDR1 is MNHEY and CDR2 is SVGEGT. Trimming took 2 bases from V and 7 from J, leaving 9 bases between them. CDR3 protein: CASSYEIMQPQHF. The CDR3, as DNA: TGTGCCAGCAGTTACGAAATCATGCAGCCCCAGCATTTT.

This clonotype was observed a handful of times. The CDR3 loop reads CATTQGGYGYTF. In nucleotides, the CDR3 is TGTGCCACCACCCAGGGGGGGTATGGCTACACCTTC. This chain links TRBV28 with TRBJ1-2; 7 positions agree with TRBD1. This CDR3 has 12 residues. Germline V lookup: CDR1 MDHEN, CDR2 SYDVKM. J gave up 5 bases and V 10 bases, and 7 bases lay outside the gene matches.

This chain uses TRBV9 with TRBJ1-1; TRBD1 matches 7 bases. V dropped 0 bases and J dropped 3; count of bases not matched to a gene: 11. Germline V CDR1 and CDR2: SGDLS, YYNGEE. CDR3 size: 17 residues. CDR3 nucleotides: TGTGCCAGCAGCGTAGGTCTCCAGGGGGGGCAGGACACTGAAGCTTTCTTT. Amino acids: CASSVGLQGGQDTEAFF. Drawing the rest from reference TRBV9 and TRBJ1-1, the complete variable domain is DSGVTQTPKHLITATGQRVTLRCSPRSGDLSVYWYQQSLDQGLQFLIQYYNGEERAKGNILERFSAQQFPDLHSELNLSSLELGDSALYFCASSVGLQGGQDTEAFFGQGTRLTVV.

This clonotype was detected ten times or more. The rearrangement joins TRBV4-1 to TRBJ1-5; maybe TRBD1 (6 bases). CDR1 is MGHRA and CDR2 is YSYEKL in the germline V gene. V was pared by 4 bases and J by 6 bases, with 13 bases between. This CDR3 contains 14 residues. The CDR3 region is CASSLQQGGQPQHF. The CDR3, as DNA: TGCGCCAGCAGCCTTCAACAGGGAGGTCAGCCCCAGCATTTT.

This clonotype was counted only a few times. V and J are TRBV12-3 or TRBV12-4 and TRBJ2-7; D possibly uses TRBD1 or TRBD2 (5 bases each). This CDR3 contains 14 residues. V lost 3 bases and J 1 base, leaving 10 bases between the germline ends. CDR3 sequence: CASSFGGPSYEQYF. For the CDR3, the DNA is TGTGCCAGCAGTTTTGGGGGACCTTCCTACGAGCAGTACTTC.

The rearrangement joins TRBV6-2 or TRBV6-3 to TRBJ2-2, with 9 positions matching TRBD2. The CDR3 contains 17 residues. The germline gives CDR1 MNHEY, CDR2 SVGEGT. V was clipped by 5 bases and J by 5 bases; unmatched bases: 12. The CDR3 region is CASSARGAGGVTGELFF. CDR3 nucleotides: TGTGCCAGCAGTGCCCGGGGAGCGGGAGGAGTAACCGGGGAGCTGTTTTTT.

This chain connects TRBV20-1 to TRBJ2-1; 13 nucleotides align to TRBD2. CDR3 length: 19 amino acids. V lost 0 bases, J lost 1 base, and 9 bases stayed unmatched. Germline V lookup: CDR1 DFQATT, CDR2 SNEGSKA (reference sequence). The CDR3, as DNA: TGCAGTGCTAGAGATGTGAAACTAGCGGGAGGGATGTCCTACAATGAGCAGTTCTTC. It is translated as CSARDVKLAGGMSYNEQFF.

This sequence joins TRBV2 and TRBJ2-7; TRBD1 matches 8 bases. Unmatched junction bases numbered 3, after V lost 7 bases and J lost 4 bases. This CDR3 comprises 12 residues. The germline V gene has CDR1 SNHLY and CDR2 FYNNEI. The CDR3 protein is CASTRQGYEQYF. CDR3 in DNA: TGTGCCAGCACCCGACAGGGGTACGAGCAGTACTTC.

A few counts support this clonotype. This chain uses TRBV24-1 with TRBJ2-1; D remains unclear. Germline assignment: CDR1 KGHDR and CDR2 SFDVKD. The CDR3 covers 14 residues. Between the trimmed V and J ends, which lost 3 bases and 10 bases, there was a span of 15 bases. CDR3: CATSDPDRYGEQFF. The DNA for the CDR3 is TGTGCCACCAGTGATCCGGACCGCTACGGAGAGCAGTTCTTC.

This clonotype was seen more than once but under ten times. This rearrangement joins TRBV20-1 to TRBJ2-7, with D perhaps TRBD2 (5 bases). The CDR3 consists of 11 residues. V was cut by 3 bases and J by 4 bases, with 7 bases left in between. The germline gives CDR1 DFQATT, CDR2 SNEGSKA (reference sequence). The CDR3 coding sequence is TGCAGTGCTAGCGGGGAGTACGAGCAGTACTTC. Translated, it gives CSASGEYEQYF.

The V and J genes are TRBV25-1 and TRBJ2-3; 10 nucleotides line up with TRBD2. Germline-derived CDR1 and CDR2 are MGHDK and SYGVNS. The CDR3 length is 18 residues. Losses at the gene ends were 5 bases for V and 4 bases for J; bases not matched to a gene: 15. The CDR3: CASSIGTLLAGLADTQYF. CDR3 bases: TGTGCCAGCAGTATCGGAACTCTACTAGCGGGACTCGCAGATACGCAGTATTTT.

Worth noting for this clonotype: Relative to the germline gene, one junction end is altered; a read error may explain this. This chain links TRBV20-1 with TRBJ2-7; 7 bases match TRBD2. The CDR3 length is 15 residues. Germline V CDR1 and CDR2: DFQATT, SNEGSKA (reference sequence). Written as DNA, the CDR3 is TGCGGTGCTAGTTTTCTGGGCGGGAGCTCCTACGAGCAGTACTTC. This sequence encodes CGASFLGGSSYEQYF.

This rearrangement joins TRBV25-1 to TRBJ2-7, with D maybe TRBD2 (5 bases). Trimming stripped 8 bases from V and 6 bases from J, with 17 bases between. The germline CDR1 and CDR2 sequences are MGHDK and SYGVNS. The CDR3 loop spans 13 amino acids. The CDR3 DNA follows: TGTGCCAGCGCCGCGGGCAGTAGGAGCGAGCAGTACTTC. Protein: CASAAGSRSEQYF.

This clonotype has a handful of counts. The V and J genes are TRBV10-3 and TRBJ2-1, with 10 bases identical to TRBD1. CDR1 ENHRY and CDR2 SYGVKD come from the germline V gene. Trimming removed 10 bases from V and 8 bases from J; junction bases left unmatched: 17. There are 16 residues in the CDR3. CDR3 sequence (DNA): TGTGCCAGCTCCAGGGGTTCGACAGGGGGCAAGTATGAGCAGTTCTTC. Translation: CASSRGSTGGKYEQFF.

CDR3 residues: CASRRDFTDTQYF. CDR3 bases: TGTGCCAGCAGGCGGGACTTCACAGATACGCAGTATTTT. This chain uses TRBV2 with TRBJ2-3; D perhaps matches TRBD2 (6 bases). This CDR3 region has 13 residues. Germline V lookup: CDR1 SNHLY, CDR2 FYNNEI. Trimming stripped 6 bases from V and 2 bases from J, with 9 bases between.

This clonotype was observed a handful of times. This sequence joins TRBV11-2 and TRBJ2-1; D is possibly TRBD1 (7 bases). There are 14 residues in the CDR3. Germline V lookup: CDR1 SGHAT, CDR2 FQNNGV. Trimming removed 3 bases at V and 7 bases at J, with 13 bases between. The CDR3 protein is CASSLEGARNEQFF. CDR3 coding DNA: TGTGCCAGCAGCTTGGAGGGGGCAAGGAATGAGCAGTTCTTC.